This record looks at one T cell receptor beta chain sequence and its context. Its antigen is as yet unknown. The sample belongs to a study of CD8 T cells in ankylosing spondylitis. Findings of the study overall: A motif in TCR beta, a set of roughly eight highly homologous variants, appeared characteristic of ankylosing spondylitis blood.

TCRdb analysed the 5' RACE reads with MiXCR anew, one entry per CDR3 protein. Altogether 500,000 to 550,000 distinct CDR3 sequences are present, 9.5% to 15% being singletons, with the ten largest covering under 7.5%. The CDR3 covers 12 residues. Germline loops: CDR1 SQVTM, CDR2 ANQGSEA. The junction had 5 bases not matched to a gene; V was cut back by 4 bases and J by 6 bases. The rearrangement joins TRBV29-1 to TRBJ1-1; 7 bases are shared with TRBD1. This TCR was recovered from a male donor with ankylosing spondylitis. The sample consisted of blood, either unsorted or a sorted T cell fraction (not recorded which). CDR3: CSVVRQGPEAFF. Written as DNA, the CDR3 is TGCAGCGTTGTTAGACAGGGCCCTGAAGCTTTCTTT. The full variable domain, rest sourced from reference TRBV29-1 and TRBJ1-1, is SAVISQKPSRDICQRGTSLTIQCQVDSQVTMMFWYRQQPGQSLTLIATANQGSEATYESGFVIDKFPISRPNLTFSTLTVSNMSPEDSSIYLCSVVRQGPEAFFGQGTRLTVV.